This passage covers 24 T cell receptor beta chains from one sample sequenced in a study of Ad26.COV2.S vaccination and SARS-CoV-2 variants. The treatment: 15 to 20 received Ad26.COV2.S at low or high dose, single or two shots; about 5 received placebo; per-sample allocation not given. Sampling was done on day 63 after the first vaccine or placebo injection. The repertoire was sequenced with immunoSEQ multiplex PCR; TCRdb's copy has only in-frame clones and lacks some. The data contain around 300,000 clones, around 89% of them singletons. This specimen was peripheral blood, taken in a trial of Ad26.COV2.S vaccine versus placebo. Receptors originate from a person aged 18-65 years who received the Ad26.COV2.S COVID-19 vaccine or a placebo.

This chain connects TRBV28 to TRBJ2-1; 7 nucleotides agree with TRBD2. This CDR3 spans 14 amino acids. Germline V CDR1 and CDR2: MDHEN, SYDVKM. Trimming cost V 2 bases and J 4 bases; bases outside gene matches: 2. CDR3 amino acids: CASSLGGGYNEQFF. The CDR3 DNA reads TGTGCCAGCAGTTTAGGGGGGGGATACAATGAGCAGTTCTTC.

This chain uses TRBV7-3 with TRBJ2-5; the D gene could be TRBD1 or TRBD2 (5 bases each). CDR3 length equals 14 residues. Germline assignment: CDR1 SGHTA and CDR2 FQGTGA. Trimming removed 5 bases from V and 5 bases from J, with 15 bases in between. CDR3 DNA sequence: TGTGCCAGCAGCCTGACCGGGGCAGGGGAGACCCAGTACTTC. Translated, it gives CASSLTGAGETQYF.

This clone is a singleton in its sample. The chain recombines TRBV19 with TRBJ1-3; D call uncertain. The V end was cut by 9 bases, the J end by 0 bases, with 9 bases between. The CDR3 loop spans 13 amino acids. The germline CDR1 and CDR2 sequences are LNHDA and SQIVND (reference sequence). The DNA for the CDR3 is TGTGCCAGCGCCCTACTCTCTGGAAACACCATATATTTT. Its protein product is CASALLSGNTIYF.

The J gene is TRBJ2-7, the V gene TRBV28; D is tentatively TRBD1 or TRBD2 (5 bases each). Trimming removed 6 bases from V and 0 bases from J, with 18 bases in between. In germline, CDR1 is MDHEN, CDR2 SYDVKM. The CDR3 totals 16 residues. CDR3 DNA sequence: TGTGCCAGCAGGCCCCCCTGGGGGTCGAACTCCTACGAGCAGTACTTC. This encodes CASRPPWGSNSYEQYF.

The J gene is TRBJ1-2, the V gene TRBV5-1; TRBD1 matches 9 bases. V shed 4 bases and J 0 bases; nucleotides not matched to a gene: 4. The CDR3 runs 15 residues. Germline lookup yields CDR1 SGHRS and CDR2 YFSETQ. CDR3 nucleotide sequence: TGCGCCAGCAGCATTAGGACAGGGGCTAACTATGGCTACACCTTC. Translating it yields CASSIRTGANYGYTF. The whole variable domain, remainder taken from reference TRBV5-1 and TRBJ1-2, is KAGVTQTPRYLIKTRGQQVTLSCSPISGHRSVSWYQQTPGQGLQFLFEYFSETQRNKGNFPGRFSGRQFSNSRSEMNVSTLELGDSALYLCASSIRTGANYGYTFGSGTRLTVV.

The rearrangement uses TRBV6-5 and TRBJ2-1, with 9 bases matching TRBD2. The CDR3 loop spans 16 amino acids. Per the germline V gene, CDR1 is MNHEY and CDR2 is SVGAGI. V trimming: 0 bases; J trimming: 7 bases; junction bases outside the gene matches: 7. The CDR3 reads CASSYSIGGGGNEQFF. In nucleotides, the CDR3 is TGTGCCAGCAGTTACTCGATTGGCGGGGGGGGAAATGAGCAGTTCTTC.

About this clone: The sample contains more than one DNA sequence encoding this CDR3. V and J are TRBV28 and TRBJ1-4, with TRBD1 matching 7 bases. The CDR3 loop spans 14 amino acids. J gave up 3 bases and V 3 bases, and 1 base lay outside the gene matches. CDR1 is MDHEN and CDR2 is SYDVKM in the germline V gene. CDR3 region: CASSFTGANEKLFF. CDR3 bases: TGTGCCAGCAGTTTCACAGGGGCTAATGAAAAACTGTTTTTT.

The count of this clone is one. The chain combines TRBV7-2 with TRBJ2-1; 11 bases line up with TRBD2. The ends lost 0 bases at V and 7 bases at J; junction bases unmatched: 8. The CDR3 spans 17 residues. CDR1 is SGHTA and CDR2 is FQGNSA in the germline V gene. CDR3 sequence reads: CASSLALTSGSRNEQFF. DNA of the CDR3: TGTGCCAGCAGCTTAGCCTTAACTAGCGGGAGTCGGAATGAGCAGTTCTTC. The complete variable domain, with remaining parts taken from reference TRBV7-2 and TRBJ2-1, reads GAGVSQSPSNKVTEKGKDVELRCDPISGHTALYWYRQSLGQGLEFLIYFQGNSAPDKSGLPSDRFSAERTGGSVSTLTIQRTQQEDSAVYLCASSLALTSGSRNEQFFGPGTRLTVL.

The V gene is TRBV7-9, the J gene TRBJ1-1; 7 nucleotides align to TRBD1. Germline CDR1 reads SEHNR; CDR2 reads FQNEAQ (reference sequence). The CDR3 totals 13 residues. V was pared by 5 bases and J by 6 bases, with 6 bases of the junction left unmatched. In DNA form, the CDR3 reads TGTGCCAGCAGCCCGACAGGGCGAGCTGAAGCTTTCTTT. Amino acid sequence: CASSPTGRAEAFF.

J is TRBJ1-2 and V is TRBV7-2, with 8 bases that match TRBD1. This CDR3 is built from 14 residues. The junction had 8 bases not matched to a gene; V was cut back by 4 bases and J by 7 bases. Germline CDR1 reads SGHTA; CDR2 reads FQGNSA. Written as DNA, the CDR3 is TGTGCCAGCAGCTCGCCCGGGACAGGTGGTGGCTACACCTTC. Translating gives CASSSPGTGGGYTF. Variable domain in full (rest from reference TRBV7-2 and TRBJ1-2): GAGVSQSPSNKVTEKGKDVELRCDPISGHTALYWYRQSLGQGLEFLIYFQGNSAPDKSGLPSDRFSAERTGGSVSTLTIQRTQQEDSAVYLCASSSPGTGGGYTFGSGTRLTVV.

The chain links TRBV30 to TRBJ2-1; 8 bases fit TRBD1. CDR1 and CDR2 (germline): GTSNPN, SVGIG (reference sequence). The CDR3 totals 14 residues. V trimming: 1 base; J trimming: 7 bases; junction bases outside the gene matches: 6. CDR3 nucleotides: TGTGCCTGGAGTGCGGGCAGGGGGCGTAATGAGCAGTTCTTC. Amino acid sequence: CAWSAGRGRNEQFF.

V is TRBV19 and J is TRBJ1-5; 10 nucleotides match TRBD1. Germline V CDR1 and CDR2: LNHDA, SQIVND (reference sequence). The CDR3 has 18 residues. V lost 4 bases to trimming and J lost 6 bases; unmatched junction nucleotides: 15. DNA for the CDR3: TGTGCCAGTAGTACTATCGGCTTTGGGACAGGGGATCGTCAGCCCCAGCATTTT. Protein sequence: CASSTIGFGTGDRQPQHF.

The V gene is TRBV9, the J gene TRBJ2-3; 7 nucleotides align to TRBD2. The V gene's germline CDR1 is SGDLS and CDR2 YYNGEE. The CDR3 loop spans 21 amino acids. V dropped 1 base and J dropped 4; count of bases not matched to a gene: 24. The CDR3 region has the DNA TGTGCCAGCAGCGTACATCGGAAAACACCCGTGGGGACTAACTACGCAGATACGCAGTATTTT. Amino acids: CASSVHRKTPVGTNYADTQYF.

As to this clone: A clone one base away is much larger, so this may be a read error. V gene TRBV7-6 combines with J gene TRBJ2-7, with a weak D call TRBD2 (6 bases). The germline V and J ends were trimmed by 3 bases and 0 bases, with 6 bases remaining between them. The CDR3 consists of 13 residues. CDR1 SGHVS and CDR2 FNYEAQ come from the germline V gene. The CDR3 here is CASSFGGSYEQYF. The CDR3 DNA reads as TGTGCCAGCAGCTTCGGGGGCTCCTACGAGCAGTACTTC.

This clone showed up just once. The chain combines TRBV27 with TRBJ1-1, with D perhaps matching TRBD1 (6 bases). Per germline, CDR1 MNHEY and CDR2 SMNVEV (reference sequence). The CDR3 has 12 amino acids. V lost 3 bases to trimming and J lost 10 bases, with 12 bases between them. The DNA of the CDR3 is TGTGCCAGCAGTTTGCGCCAGGGGATAGCTTTCTTT. It is translated as CASSLRQGIAFF.

The chain joins TRBV5-1 to TRBJ2-7; D is perhaps TRBD1 or TRBD2 (6 bases each). Germline V gene sequence: CDR1 SGHRS, CDR2 YFSETQ. V lost 4 bases to trimming and J lost 2 bases, with 16 bases between them. This CDR3 region has 15 residues. Written as DNA, the CDR3 is TGCGCCAGCAGCCCGGGGGCTAGCGCAACCTACGAGCAGTACTTC. Its translation: CASSPGASATYEQYF. The whole variable domain, remainder taken from reference TRBV5-1 and TRBJ2-7, is KAGVTQTPRYLIKTRGQQVTLSCSPISGHRSVSWYQQTPGQGLQFLFEYFSETQRNKGNFPGRFSGRQFSNSRSEMNVSTLELGDSALYLCASSPGASATYEQYFGPGTRLTVT.

The V and J genes are TRBV5-6 and TRBJ2-2, with no clear D. The CDR3 consists of 12 residues. The V end was cut by 1 base, the J end by 7 bases, with 5 bases between. Per germline, CDR1 SGHDT and CDR2 YYEEEE. The CDR3 reads CASSLSIGELFF. Here the CDR3 DNA reads TGTGCCAGCAGCTTGTCAATCGGGGAGCTGTTTTTT.

The chain recombines TRBV11-2 with TRBJ2-6, with a weak D call TRBD1 (5 bases). V lost 4 bases and J 3 bases, leaving 7 bases between the germline ends. Per germline, CDR1 SGHAT and CDR2 FQNNGV. CDR3 size: 14 residues. DNA for the CDR3: TGTGCCAGCAGCTACCAGGGTGGGGCCAACGTCCTGACTTTC. Translation gives CASSYQGGANVLTF.

The chain uses TRBV29-1 and TRBJ2-7, with D perhaps TRBD2 (5 bases). The CDR3 sequence is 12 residues long. Germline V gene data show CDR1 as SQVTM and CDR2 as ANQGSEA. V lost 3 bases, J lost 2 bases, and 8 bases lay in between. Here the CDR3 reads CSVEAGPYEQYF. CDR3 in DNA: TGCAGCGTTGAGGCGGGCCCCTACGAGCAGTACTTC.

The V call is TRBV7-3, the J call TRBJ1-6; 8 bases are a match to TRBD1. This CDR3 comprises 15 residues. Germline V gives CDR1 SGHTA, CDR2 FQGTGA. V shed 0 bases, J shed 9 bases, and the junction held 4 bases outside the gene matches. The CDR3 protein is CASSLTSGGRSPLHF. For the CDR3, the DNA is TGTGCCAGCAGCTTAACATCAGGGGGCCGTTCACCCCTCCACTTT.

This chain links TRBV9 with TRBJ2-1, with 12 nucleotides matching TRBD1. The germline gives CDR1 SGDLS, CDR2 YYNGEE. The CDR3 contains 18 residues. V was pared by 3 bases and J by 2 bases, with 9 bases of the junction left unmatched. The CDR3 sequence is CASSALSGTGGAYNEQFF. The CDR3 bases are TGTGCCAGCAGCGCCCTCTCCGGGACAGGGGGCGCCTACAATGAGCAGTTCTTC.

The CDR3 protein is CASSLAPGGEETQYF. The CDR3 DNA follows: TGCGCCAGCAGCTTGGCTCCAGGGGGCGAAGAGACCCAGTACTTC. V is TRBV5-1 and J is TRBJ2-5; 8 bases line up with TRBD1. The J segment lost 3 bases and the V segment lost 0 bases, leaving 4 bases of the junction unmatched. The germline gives CDR1 SGHRS, CDR2 YFSETQ. The CDR3 totals 15 residues.

The chain employs TRBV10-1 and TRBJ2-5; no firm D call. V was clipped by 2 bases and J by 7 bases, with 8 bases between them. Looked up from germline, CDR1 is WNHNN and CDR2 is SYGVQD (reference sequence). The CDR3 sequence is 12 residues long. The CDR3 bases are TGCGCCAGCAGTGAGGGTGGACGGACCCAGTACTTC. Its protein is CASSEGGRTQYF.

Remarks on this clone: Other DNA sequences in the same sample also yield this CDR3. The chain links TRBV5-1 to TRBJ2-5, with D maybe TRBD1 (5 bases). The CDR3 consists of 13 residues. Trimming pared 0 bases from V and 3 bases from J, leaving 6 bases between. Looked up from germline, CDR1 is SGHRS and CDR2 is YFSETQ. CDR3 region: CASSLATEETQYF. The CDR3, as DNA: TGCGCCAGCAGCTTGGCGACAGAAGAGACCCAGTACTTC.